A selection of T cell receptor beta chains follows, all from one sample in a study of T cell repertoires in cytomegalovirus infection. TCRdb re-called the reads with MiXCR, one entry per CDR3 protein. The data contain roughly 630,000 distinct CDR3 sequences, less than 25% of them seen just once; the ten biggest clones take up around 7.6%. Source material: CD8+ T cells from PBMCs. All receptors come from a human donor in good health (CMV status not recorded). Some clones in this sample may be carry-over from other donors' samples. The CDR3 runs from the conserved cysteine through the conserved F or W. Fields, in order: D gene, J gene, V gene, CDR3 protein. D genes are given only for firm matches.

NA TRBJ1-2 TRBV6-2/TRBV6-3 CASSSLDSFYGYTF
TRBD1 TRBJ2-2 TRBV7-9 CASSDPSGGWAGELFF
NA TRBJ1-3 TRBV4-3 CASSQGRFGSSGNTIYF
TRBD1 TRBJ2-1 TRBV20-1 CSARELDRSYNEQFF
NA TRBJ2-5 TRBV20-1 CSARGGQNAETQYF
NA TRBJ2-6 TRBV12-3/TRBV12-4 CATWTVGANVLTF
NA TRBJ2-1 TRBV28 CASSLGNSYNEQFF
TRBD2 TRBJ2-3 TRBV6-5 CASSPGLAGDTQYF
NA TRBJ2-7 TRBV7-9 CVSTPERFLGEQYF
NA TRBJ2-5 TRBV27 CASSPRPLQETQYF
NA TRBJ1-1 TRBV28 CASSPVAYLNTEAFF
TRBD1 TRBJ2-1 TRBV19 CASSRDGTGYNEQFF
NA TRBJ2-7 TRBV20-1 CSAPSFAGSYEQYF
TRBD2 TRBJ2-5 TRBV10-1 CASSESKKFSSGGETQYF
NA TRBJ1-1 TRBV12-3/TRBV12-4 CASNLNPGITEAFF
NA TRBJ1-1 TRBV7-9 CASSLGGGGVEAFF
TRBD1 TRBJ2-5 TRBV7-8 CASSPPDRARETQYF
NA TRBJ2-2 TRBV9 CASSTRPNTGELFF
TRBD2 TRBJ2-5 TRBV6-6 CASSYPLAGQGGETQYF
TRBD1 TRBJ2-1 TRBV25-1 CASSEYTGGPYNEQFF
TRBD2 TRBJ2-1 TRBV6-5 CASSPYGTSGYNEQFF
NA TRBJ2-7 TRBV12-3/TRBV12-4 CASSLVWGSEQYF
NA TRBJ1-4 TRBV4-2 CASSQATTNEKLFF
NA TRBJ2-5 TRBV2 CASSEGVGGKTQYF
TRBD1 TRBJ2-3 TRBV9 CASSVETGSTDTQYF
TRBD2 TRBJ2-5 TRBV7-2 CASSSLGGEETQYF
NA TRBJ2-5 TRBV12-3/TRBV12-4 CASSLGYRTMETQYF
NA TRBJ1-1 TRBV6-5 CASSYGLGTEAFF